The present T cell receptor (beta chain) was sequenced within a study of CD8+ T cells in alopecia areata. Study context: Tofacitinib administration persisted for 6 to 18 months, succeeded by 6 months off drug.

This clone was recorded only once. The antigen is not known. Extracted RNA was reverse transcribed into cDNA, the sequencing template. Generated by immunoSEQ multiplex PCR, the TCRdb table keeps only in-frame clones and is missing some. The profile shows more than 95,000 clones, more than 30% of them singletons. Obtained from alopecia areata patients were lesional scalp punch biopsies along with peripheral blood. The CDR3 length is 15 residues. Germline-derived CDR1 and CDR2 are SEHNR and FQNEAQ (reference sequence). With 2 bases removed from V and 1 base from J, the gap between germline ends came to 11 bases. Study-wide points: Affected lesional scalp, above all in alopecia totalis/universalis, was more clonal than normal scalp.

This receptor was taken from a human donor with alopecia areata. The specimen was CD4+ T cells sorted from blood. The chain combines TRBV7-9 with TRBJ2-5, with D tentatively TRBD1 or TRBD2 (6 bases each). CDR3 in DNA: TGTGCCAGCAGCTTACCGGGGGCAGGCCAAGAGACCCAGTACTTC. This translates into CASSLPGAGQETQYF.